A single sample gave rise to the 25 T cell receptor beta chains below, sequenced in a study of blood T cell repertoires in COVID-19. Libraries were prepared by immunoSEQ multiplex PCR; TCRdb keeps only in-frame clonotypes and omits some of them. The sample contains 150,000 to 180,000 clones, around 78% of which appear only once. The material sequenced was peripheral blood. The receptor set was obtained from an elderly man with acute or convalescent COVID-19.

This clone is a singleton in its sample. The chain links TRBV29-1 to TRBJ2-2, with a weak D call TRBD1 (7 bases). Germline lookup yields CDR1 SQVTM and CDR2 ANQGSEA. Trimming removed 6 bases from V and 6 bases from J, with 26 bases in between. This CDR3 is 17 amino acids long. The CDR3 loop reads CSVNPTTPTGEAGELFF. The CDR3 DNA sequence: TGCAGCGTCAACCCTACCACCCCCACAGGGGAGGCCGGGGAGCTGTTTTTT.

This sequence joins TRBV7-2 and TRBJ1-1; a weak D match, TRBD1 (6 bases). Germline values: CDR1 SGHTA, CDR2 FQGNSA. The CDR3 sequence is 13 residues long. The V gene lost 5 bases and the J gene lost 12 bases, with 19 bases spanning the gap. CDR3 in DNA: TGTGCCAGCAGCCTCAGGACAGAGGGCTTAACTTTCTTT. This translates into CASSLRTEGLTFF.

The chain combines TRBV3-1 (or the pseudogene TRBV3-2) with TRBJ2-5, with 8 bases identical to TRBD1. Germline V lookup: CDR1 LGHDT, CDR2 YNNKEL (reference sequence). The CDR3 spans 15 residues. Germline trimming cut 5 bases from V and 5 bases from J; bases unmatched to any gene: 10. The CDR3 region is CASSSGQGDWETQYF. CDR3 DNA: TGTGCCAGCAGCAGCGGACAGGGTGATTGGGAGACCCAGTACTTC.

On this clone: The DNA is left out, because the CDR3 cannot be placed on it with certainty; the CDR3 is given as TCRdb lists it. Here the CDR3 reads CASSFGPGETQYF. The chain links TRBV6-6 to TRBJ2-5; TRBD1, the table's D call, was not compared with the DNA. The CDR3 comprises 13 residues, both ends counted. Germline V gene sequence: CDR1 MNHNY, CDR2 SVGAGI (reference sequence).

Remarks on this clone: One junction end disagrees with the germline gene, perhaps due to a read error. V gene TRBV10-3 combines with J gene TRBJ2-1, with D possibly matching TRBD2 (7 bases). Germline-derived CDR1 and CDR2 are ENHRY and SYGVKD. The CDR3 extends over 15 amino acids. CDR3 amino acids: CAISEGGASDNEQFF. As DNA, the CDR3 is TGTGCCATCAGTGAGGGGGGGGCCTCCGACAATGAGCAGTTCTTC.

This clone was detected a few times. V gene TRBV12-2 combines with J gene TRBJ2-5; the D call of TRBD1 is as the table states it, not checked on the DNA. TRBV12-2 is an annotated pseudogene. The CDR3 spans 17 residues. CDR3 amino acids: CASRLARPWASRRTGNF. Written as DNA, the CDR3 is TGTGCAAGTCGCTTAGCGCGCCCCTGGGCTAGTAGAAGGACAGGTAACTTC.

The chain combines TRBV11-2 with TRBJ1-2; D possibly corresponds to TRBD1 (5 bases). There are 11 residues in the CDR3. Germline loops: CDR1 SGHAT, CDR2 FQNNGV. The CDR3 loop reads CAGGELYGYTF. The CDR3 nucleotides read TGTGCGGGGGGGGAACTCTATGGCTACACCTTC.

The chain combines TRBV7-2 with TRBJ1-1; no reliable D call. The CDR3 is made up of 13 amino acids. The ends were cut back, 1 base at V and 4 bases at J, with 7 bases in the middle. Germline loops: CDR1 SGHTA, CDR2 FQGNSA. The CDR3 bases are TGTGCCAGCAGCTTAGACTTCTTCACTGAAGCTTTCTTT. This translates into CASSLDFFTEAFF.

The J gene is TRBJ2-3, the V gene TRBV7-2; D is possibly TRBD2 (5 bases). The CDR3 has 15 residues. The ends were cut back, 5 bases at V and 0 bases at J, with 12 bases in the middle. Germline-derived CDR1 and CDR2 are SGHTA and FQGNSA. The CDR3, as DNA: TGTGCCAGCAGCCGTACGAGGGCGAGCACAGATACGCAGTATTTT. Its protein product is CASSRTRASTDTQYF.

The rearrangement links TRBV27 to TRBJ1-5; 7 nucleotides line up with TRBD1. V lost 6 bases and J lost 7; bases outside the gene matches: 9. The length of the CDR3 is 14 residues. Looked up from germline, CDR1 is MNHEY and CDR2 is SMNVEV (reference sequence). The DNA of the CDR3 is TGTGCCAGCAGCCCCGACAGGGCTACGCAGCCCCAGCATTTT. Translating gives CASSPDRATQPQHF.

The CDR3 spells CASSPGGYQDTQYF. Written as DNA, the CDR3 is TGTGCCAGCAGTCCTGGAGGGTACCAAGATACGCAGTATTTT. This chain uses TRBV6-4 with TRBJ2-3, with D possibly being TRBD2 (6 bases). The CDR3 has 14 amino acids. Germline lookup yields CDR1 MRHNA and CDR2 SNTAGT. V shed 5 bases and J shed 5 bases, with 14 bases lying between them.

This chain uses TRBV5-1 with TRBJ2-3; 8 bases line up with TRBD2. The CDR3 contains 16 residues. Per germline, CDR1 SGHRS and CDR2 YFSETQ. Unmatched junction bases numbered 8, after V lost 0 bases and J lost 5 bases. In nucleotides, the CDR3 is TGCGCCAGCAGCTTGGCCCACGGGGGGGCCATAGATACGCAGTATTTT. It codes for CASSLAHGGAIDTQYF.

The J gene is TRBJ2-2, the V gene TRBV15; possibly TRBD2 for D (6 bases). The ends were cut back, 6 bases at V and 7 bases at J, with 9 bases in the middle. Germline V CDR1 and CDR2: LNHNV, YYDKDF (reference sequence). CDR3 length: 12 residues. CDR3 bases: TGTGCCACCAGAAAAGCGGGCGGGGAGCTGTTTTTT. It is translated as CATRKAGGELFF.

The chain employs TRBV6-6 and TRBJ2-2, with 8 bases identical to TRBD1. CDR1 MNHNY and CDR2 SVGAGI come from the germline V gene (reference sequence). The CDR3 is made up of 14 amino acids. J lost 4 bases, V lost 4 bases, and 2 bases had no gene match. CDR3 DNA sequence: TGTGCCAGCAGTTTCCAGGGGGCCACCGGGGAGCTGTTTTTT. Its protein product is CASSFQGATGELFF.

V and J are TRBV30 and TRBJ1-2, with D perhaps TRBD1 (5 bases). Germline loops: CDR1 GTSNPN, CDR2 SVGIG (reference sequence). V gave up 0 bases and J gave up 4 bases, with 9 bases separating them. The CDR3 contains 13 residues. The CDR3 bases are TGTGCCTGGAGTGTAGCAGGGATCTATGGCTACACCTTC. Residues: CAWSVAGIYGYTF. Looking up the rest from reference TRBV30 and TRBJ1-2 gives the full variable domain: SQTIHQWPATLVQPVGSPLSLECTVEGTSNPNLYWYRQAAGRGLQLLFYSVGIGQISSEVPQNLSASRPQDRQFILSSKKLLLSDSGFYLCAWSVAGIYGYTFGSGTRLTVV.

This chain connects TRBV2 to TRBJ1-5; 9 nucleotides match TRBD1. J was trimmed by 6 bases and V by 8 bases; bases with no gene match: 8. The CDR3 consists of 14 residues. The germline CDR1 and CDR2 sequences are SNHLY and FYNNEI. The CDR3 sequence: CASSSQGAGQPQHF. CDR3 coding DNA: TGTGCCAGCTCTTCACAGGGGGCAGGTCAGCCCCAGCATTTT.

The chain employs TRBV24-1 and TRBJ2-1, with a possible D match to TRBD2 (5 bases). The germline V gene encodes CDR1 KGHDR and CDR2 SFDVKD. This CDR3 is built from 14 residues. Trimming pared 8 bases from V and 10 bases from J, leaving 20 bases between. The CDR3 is CATIMLLGSGEQFF. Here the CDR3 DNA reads TGTGCCACCATTATGCTCCTGGGGTCGGGGGAGCAGTTCTTC.

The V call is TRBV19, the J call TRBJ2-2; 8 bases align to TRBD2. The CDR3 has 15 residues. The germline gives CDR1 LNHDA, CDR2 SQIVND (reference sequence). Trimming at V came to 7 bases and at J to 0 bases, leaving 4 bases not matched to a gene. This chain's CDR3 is CASIGRGANTGELFF. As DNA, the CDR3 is TGTGCCAGTATCGGGAGGGGGGCGAACACCGGGGAGCTGTTTTTT.

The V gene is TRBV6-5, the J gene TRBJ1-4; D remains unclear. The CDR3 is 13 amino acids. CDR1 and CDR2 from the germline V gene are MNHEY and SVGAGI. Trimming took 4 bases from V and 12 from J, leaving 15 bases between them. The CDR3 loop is CASSWAALGQLFF. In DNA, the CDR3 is TGTGCCAGCAGTTGGGCAGCTCTTGGCCAACTGTTTTTT.

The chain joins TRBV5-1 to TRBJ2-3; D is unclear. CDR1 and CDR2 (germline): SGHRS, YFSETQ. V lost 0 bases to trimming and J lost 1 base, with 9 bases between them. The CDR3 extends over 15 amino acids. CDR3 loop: CASSLGPSGTDTQYF. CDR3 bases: TGCGCCAGCAGCTTGGGCCCCTCAGGCACAGATACGCAGTATTTT.

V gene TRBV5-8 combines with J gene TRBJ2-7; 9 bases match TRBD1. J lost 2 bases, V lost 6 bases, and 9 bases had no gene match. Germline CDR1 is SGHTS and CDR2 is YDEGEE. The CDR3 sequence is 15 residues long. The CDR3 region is CASTRSGTGTYEQYV. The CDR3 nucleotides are TGTGCCAGCACCCGGTCAGGGACAGGGACCTACGAGCAGTACGTC.

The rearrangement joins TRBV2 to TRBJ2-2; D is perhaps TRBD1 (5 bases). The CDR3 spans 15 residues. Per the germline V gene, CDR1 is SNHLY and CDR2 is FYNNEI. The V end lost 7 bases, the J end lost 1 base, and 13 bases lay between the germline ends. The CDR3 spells CASKVDSLNTGELFF. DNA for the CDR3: TGTGCCAGCAAAGTTGACAGCCTGAACACCGGGGAGCTGTTTTTT.

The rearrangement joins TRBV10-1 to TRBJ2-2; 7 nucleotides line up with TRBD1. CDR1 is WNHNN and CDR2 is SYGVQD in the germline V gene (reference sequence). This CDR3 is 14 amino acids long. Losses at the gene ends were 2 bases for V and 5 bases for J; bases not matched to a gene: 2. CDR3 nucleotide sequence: TGCGCCAGCAGTGAGAACAGGGGAACCGGGGAGCTGTTTTTT. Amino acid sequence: CASSENRGTGELFF.

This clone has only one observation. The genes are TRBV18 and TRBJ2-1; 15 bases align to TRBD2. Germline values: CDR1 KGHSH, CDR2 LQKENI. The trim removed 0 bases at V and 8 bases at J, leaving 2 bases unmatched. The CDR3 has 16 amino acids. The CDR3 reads CASSPPGLAGGDEQFF. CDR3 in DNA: TGTGCCAGCTCACCACCGGGACTAGCGGGGGGAGATGAGCAGTTCTTC.

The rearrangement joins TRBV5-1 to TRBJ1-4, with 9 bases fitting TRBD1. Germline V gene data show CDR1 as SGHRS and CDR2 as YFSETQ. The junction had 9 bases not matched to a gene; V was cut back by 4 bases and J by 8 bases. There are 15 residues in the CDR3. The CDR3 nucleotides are TGCGCCAGCAGCCCTGAACAGGGGGCAGGGGAAAAACTGTTTTTT. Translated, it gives CASSPEQGAGEKLFF.